These T cell receptor beta chains were read from a single sample in a study of blood T cell repertoires in COVID-19. Profiled with immunoSEQ multiplex PCR; TCRdb holds only in-frame clones, not every one. The sample carries 340,000 or so clones, about nine tenths recorded once. The specimen was peripheral blood. These receptors all stem from a man aged 45-65 years with active or convalescent COVID-19. The conserved cysteine and the conserved F or W are not part of the CDR3 here. A D gene is named only where the DNA matches it firmly.

. TRBJ2-2 TRBV3-1/TRBV3-2 ASSQDLLGGELF
. TRBJ2-2 TRBV29-1 SVLQGSGELF
. TRBJ1-1 TRBV6-6 ASSYETGMNTEAF
TRBD1 TRBJ2-2 TRBV6-5 ASSSGQGTGELF
TRBD1 TRBJ1-1 TRBV6-5 ASGADRGGTEAF
TRBD1 TRBJ2-7 TRBV6-5 ASSPDRDKGEQY
TRBD2 TRBJ2-1 TRBV24-1 ATSDRSGRNYNEQF
. TRBJ1-1 TRBV9 ASSAGLGTEAF
TRBD1 TRBJ1-6 TRBV18 ASSPATGDSPLH
TRBD1 TRBJ2-1 TRBV10-3 AIRGQGARNEQF
. TRBJ2-2 TRBV5-8 ASRLRSPGTGELF
TRBD1 TRBJ1-1 TRBV27 ASSPRTGGRNTEAF
TRBD2 TRBJ2-2 TRBV4-3 ASSQGGASGDTGELF
. TRBJ1-2 TRBV4-3 ASSQDLRPQGYGYT
. TRBJ1-2 TRBV18 ASSPVQGIDLVGYT
. TRBJ2-2 TRBV10-3 AITEEYTGELF
. TRBJ2-3 TRBV10-1 ASSESNGDTQY
. TRBJ2-4 TRBV5-1 ASSLGLAKNIQY
TRBD1 TRBJ2-5 TRBV5-1 ASSSGRGQGAVTQY
. TRBJ1-5 TRBV15 ATSPKEALNQPQH